What follows are 30 T cell receptor beta chains derived from one specimen sequenced in a study of chemoradiotherapy in HPV16-positive cancers. Sequenced by immunoSEQ multiplex PCR; TCRdb stores in-frame clones only, minus some. Among roughly 4,100 clones listed, around 83% were seen once. Sample: tumor tissue, taken from a patient who underwent chemoradiotherapy. These receptors were obtained from a human donor with HPV-associated anogenital cancer.

This clone is termed large. CDR3 protein: CSVVSQANTGELFF. CDR3 bases: TGCAGCGTTGTAAGCCAGGCGAACACCGGGGAGCTGTTTTTT. The gene calls are TRBV29-1 and TRBJ2-2; D is undetermined. V lost 4 bases and J lost 0, with 9 bases in between. CDR3 length: 14 amino acids. Germline V CDR1 and CDR2: SQVTM, ANQGSEA.

The chain joins TRBV19 to TRBJ2-3, with 10 positions matching TRBD1. J lost 4 bases, V lost 2 bases, and 3 bases had no gene match. The CDR3 is made up of 15 amino acids. Germline V CDR1 and CDR2: LNHDA, SQIVND (reference sequence). CDR3 sequence (DNA): TGTGCCAGTAGTATAACAGGGACAGGGGCAGATACGCAGTATTTT. Protein product: CASSITGTGADTQYF.

The chain links TRBV11-3 to TRBJ1-3; TRBD1 agrees at 7 bases. Trimming at V came to 0 bases and at J to 5 bases, leaving 7 bases not matched to a gene. This CDR3 region has 16 residues. The germline gives CDR1 SGHNT, CDR2 YENEEA. The CDR3 sequence: CASSLDPDRDRNTIYF. In DNA, the CDR3 is TGTGCCAGCAGCTTAGATCCTGACAGGGACAGAAACACCATATATTTT.

By sample fraction, this clone is large. The V gene is TRBV11-2, the J gene TRBJ1-1, with D unclear. Germline V gives CDR1 SGHAT, CDR2 FQNNGV. CDR3 length equals 15 residues. V was pared by 1 base and J by 1 base, with 10 bases between. The CDR3 DNA reads TGTGCCAGCAGCTTAGCCTATCGACAGAACACTGAAGCTTTCTTT. It is translated as CASSLAYRQNTEAFF.

V gene TRBV6-6 combines with J gene TRBJ1-1; 8 bases match TRBD1. The CDR3 is 14 amino acids. J gave up 5 bases and V 8 bases, and 10 bases lay outside the gene matches. CDR1 is MNHNY, CDR2 SVGAGI, per germline (reference sequence). The CDR3 sequence: CASCQQGGWTEAFF. The CDR3 nucleotides read TGTGCCAGCTGCCAACAGGGGGGATGGACTGAAGCTTTCTTT.

The rearrangement uses TRBV25-1 and TRBJ1-1, with TRBD1 as a possible D gene (5 bases). Trimming removed 7 bases from V and 11 bases from J, with 17 bases in between. CDR1 is MGHDK and CDR2 is SYGVNS in the germline V gene. The CDR3 is made up of 12 amino acids. CDR3 sequence (DNA): TGTGCCAGCACTAATATGGGGGGAAGGGCTTTCTTT. Protein sequence: CASTNMGGRAFF.

The chain is built from TRBV6-6 and TRBJ2-7, with a tentative D call TRBD2 (6 bases). Germline assignment: CDR1 MNHNY and CDR2 SVGAGI (reference sequence). V was clipped by 2 bases and J by 3 bases, with 14 bases between them. The CDR3 consists of 15 residues. For the CDR3, the DNA is TGTGCCAGCAGTTACAAGGACTATCCCTTCTACGAGCAGTACTTC. It translates to CASSYKDYPFYEQYF.

V usage is TRBV19 and J usage is TRBJ2-7; D unclear. This CDR3 is built from 14 residues. The germline V gene encodes CDR1 LNHDA and CDR2 SQIVND (reference sequence). The germline V and J ends were trimmed by 4 bases and 3 bases, with 13 bases remaining between them. The DNA of the CDR3 is TGTGCCAGTAGTAAAGGGAATCTTGGCTACGAGCAGTACTTC. Translation: CASSKGNLGYEQYF.

This rearrangement joins TRBV6-1 to TRBJ2-5; D is perhaps TRBD2 (5 bases). Germline-derived CDR1 and CDR2 are MNHNS and SASEGT. Trimming removed 2 bases from V and 3 bases from J, with 25 bases in between. There are 19 residues in the CDR3. The CDR3: CASSEFYPPTVPGKETQYF. The CDR3, as DNA: TGTGCCAGCAGTGAATTTTATCCCCCGACCGTCCCCGGGAAAGAGACCCAGTACTTC.

J is TRBJ1-1 and V is TRBV29-1; D ambiguous. The V gene lost 4 bases and the J gene lost 1 base, with 13 bases spanning the gap. Germline V gene lookup returns CDR1 SQVTM and CDR2 ANQGSEA. CDR3 length: 14 residues. Here the CDR3 DNA reads TGCAGCGTTGGATCGTCGAGGGCGAACACTGAAGCTTTCTTT. This codes for CSVGSSRANTEAFF.

This clone appeared a few times. The rearrangement uses TRBV28 and TRBJ2-2, with TRBD2 matching 10 bases. Germline trimming cut 0 bases from V and 3 bases from J; bases unmatched to any gene: 4. Germline V gives CDR1 MDHEN, CDR2 SYDVKM. The CDR3 is made up of 17 amino acids. The DNA for the CDR3 is TGTGCCAGCAGTTTATGGTCTAGCGGGAGTGACACCGGGGAGCTGTTTTTT. It codes for CASSLWSSGSDTGELFF.

V and J are TRBV6-1 and TRBJ2-7; the match to TRBD1 covers 9 bases. The CDR3 length is 15 residues. V was pared by 6 bases and J by 1 base, with 7 bases of the junction left unmatched. Germline CDR1 and CDR2: MNHNS and SASEGT. CDR3 sequence: CASRVGTGMSYEQYF. Here the CDR3 DNA reads TGTGCCAGCAGAGTTGGGACAGGGATGTCCTACGAGCAGTACTTC.

The chain recombines TRBV7-3 with TRBJ2-2, with 8 bases aligning to TRBD1. The ends lost 4 bases at V and 2 bases at J; junction bases unmatched: 3. This CDR3 has 15 amino acids. The germline V gene encodes CDR1 SGHTA and CDR2 FQGTGA. The CDR3 sequence: CASSWDRPNTGELFF. The CDR3 coding sequence is TGTGCCAGCAGCTGGGACAGGCCCAACACCGGGGAGCTGTTTTTT.

The chain joins TRBV6-1 to TRBJ2-5; the D gene is possibly TRBD2 (5 bases). The CDR3 is made up of 14 amino acids. Trimming removed 1 base at V and 5 bases at J, with 11 bases between. Germline V gene data show CDR1 as MNHNS and CDR2 as SASEGT. The CDR3 sequence: CASSEGPGSETQYF. CDR3 nucleotide sequence: TGTGCCAGCAGTGAAGGGCCGGGGTCGGAGACCCAGTACTTC.

The rearrangement uses TRBV2 and TRBJ2-2; D tentatively reads TRBD1 or TRBD2 (6 bases each). The germline CDR1 and CDR2 sequences are SNHLY and FYNNEI. This CDR3 has 15 residues. V lost 4 bases, J lost 4 bases, and 13 bases lay in between. The CDR3 region is CASSGWGATTGELFF. CDR3 sequence (DNA): TGTGCCAGCAGTGGGTGGGGGGCGACCACCGGGGAGCTGTTTTTT.

The chain employs TRBV4-2 and TRBJ2-7, with TRBD2 matching 14 bases. CDR3 size: 18 residues. Germline V gene data show CDR1 as LGHNA and CDR2 as YNFKEQ. The junction had 11 bases not matched to a gene; V was cut back by 4 bases and J by 3 bases. The DNA of the CDR3 is TGTGCCAGCAGCCGGGGACTAGCGGGAGCAGTGGTTTTCTACGAGCAGTACTTC. Protein sequence: CASSRGLAGAVVFYEQYF.

The chain joins TRBV19 to TRBJ1-3; D not certain. V lost 5 bases and J lost 3, with 17 bases in between. The germline gives CDR1 LNHDA, CDR2 SQIVND (reference sequence). The CDR3 extends over 16 amino acids. The CDR3 sequence is CASSLLHSSSGNTIYF. The DNA of the CDR3 is TGTGCCAGTAGTTTACTACATTCGAGCAGTGGAAACACCATATATTTT.

V and J are TRBV7-9 and TRBJ1-3, with TRBD1 matching 10 bases. The CDR3 is made up of 16 amino acids. CDR1 is SEHNR, CDR2 FQNEAQ, per germline (reference sequence). The V and J ends lost 5 bases and 4 bases, in that order; junction bases with no gene match: 8. The DNA of the CDR3 is TGTGCCAGCAGCGTGACAGGGGGCGCGGGGGGAAACACCATATATTTT. Its protein is CASSVTGGAGGNTIYF.

The chain links TRBV9 to TRBJ1-6; D gene ambiguous. Germline V gene data show CDR1 as SGDLS and CDR2 as YYNGEE. The CDR3 loop spans 13 amino acids. The ends were cut back, 0 bases at V and 9 bases at J, with 7 bases in the middle. This CDR3 is CASSVDFGSPLHF. CDR3 in DNA: TGTGCCAGCAGCGTAGACTTTGGTTCACCCCTCCACTTT.

The chain couples TRBV7-8 to TRBJ2-2, with D possibly matching TRBD1 (6 bases). The CDR3 extends over 18 amino acids. V lost 3 bases and J lost 0, with 17 bases in between. Germline V gene sequence: CDR1 SGHVS, CDR2 FQNEAQ. The CDR3 DNA is TGTGCCAGCAGCTTCAGGGGTCTCGACTTCTCGAACACCGGGGAGCTGTTTTTT. Protein: CASSFRGLDFSNTGELFF.

The chain recombines TRBV4-3 with TRBJ1-2, with 9 nucleotides matching TRBD1. Trimming cost V 4 bases and J 5 bases; bases outside gene matches: 8. Germline CDR1 LGHNA, CDR2 YSLEER. There are 15 residues in the CDR3. The DNA of the CDR3 is TGCGCCAGCAGCCGGACAACAGGGGGCGATTATGGCTACACCTTC. This sequence encodes CASSRTTGGDYGYTF.

The chain links TRBV10-3 to TRBJ2-5; 8 bases fit TRBD1. V was clipped by 5 bases and J by 1 base; unmatched bases: 0. The CDR3 is made up of 13 amino acids. Germline lookup yields CDR1 ENHRY and CDR2 SYGVKD. CDR3 amino acids: CAISTGGQETQYF. CDR3 DNA sequence: TGTGCCATCAGTACAGGGGGCCAAGAGACCCAGTACTTC.

This chain joins TRBV30 and TRBJ2-3; D is ambiguous. CDR3 length: 14 amino acids. V was shortened by 4 bases and J by 0 bases, with 11 bases between the two germline ends. CDR1 GTSNPN and CDR2 SVGIG come from the germline V gene (reference sequence). The chain's CDR3 is CAWKGYGSTDTQYF. The CDR3 DNA reads TGTGCCTGGAAGGGATACGGCAGCACAGATACGCAGTATTTT.

This clone was counted once. The chain combines TRBV6-1 with TRBJ2-7, with 7 bases matching TRBD2. Germline CDR1 and CDR2: MNHNS and SASEGT. This CDR3 is built from 14 residues. Losses at the gene ends were 2 bases for V and 4 bases for J; bases not matched to a gene: 5. The CDR3 coding sequence is TGTGCCAGCAGTGAAAGGCGGGAGAGGTACGAGCAGTACTTC. Translation gives CASSERRERYEQYF.

On this clone itself: The junction does not match germline at one end; this may be a read error. The chain combines TRBV5-4 with TRBJ2-2; 7 bases are shared with TRBD1. Germline loops: CDR1 SGHNT, CDR2 YYREEE (reference sequence). The CDR3 is made up of 17 amino acids. CDR3 region: CASSLEGGLLNTGELLF. The CDR3 DNA reads as TGTGCCAGCAGCTTGGAAGGGGGCTTATTGAACACCGGGGAGCTGCTTTTT.

This chain connects TRBV6-1 to TRBJ1-2; D gene uncertain. Looked up from germline, CDR1 is MNHNS and CDR2 is SASEGT. Trimming left V 6 bases short and J 7 bases short, with 15 bases between. This CDR3 contains 13 residues. CDR3 nucleotides: TGTGCCAGCAGAGACGGCAGTTTCGGTGGCTACACCTTC. Translating it yields CASRDGSFGGYTF.

The chain recombines TRBV13 with TRBJ2-3; 10 bases align to TRBD2. Germline V gene data show CDR1 as PRHDT and CDR2 as FYEKMQ (reference sequence). This CDR3 is built from 18 residues. J gave up 0 bases and V 1 base, and 7 bases lay outside the gene matches. As DNA, the CDR3 is TGTGCCAGCAGCTTAGCCCCTCTACTAGCGGGGAGCACAGATACGCAGTATTTT. Encoded protein: CASSLAPLLAGSTDTQYF. The full variable domain, completed using reference TRBV13 and TRBJ2-3, is AAGVIQSPRHLIKEKRETATLKCYPIPRHDTVYWYQQGPGQDPQFLISFYEKMQSDKGSIPDRFSAQQFSDYHSELNMSSLELGDSALYFCASSLAPLLAGSTDTQYFGPGTRLTVL.

A single count supports this clone. V and J are TRBV27 and TRBJ2-5; 7 positions match TRBD1. The DNA matches TRBJ2-7 better at its end, which makes the J call doubtful. Germline V gives CDR1 MNHEY, CDR2 SMNVEV (reference sequence). This CDR3 has 15 residues. Written as DNA, the CDR3 is TGTGCCAGCAGTTCGTCGGGACAGTCCTTCTACGAGCAGTACTTC. Its protein is CASSSSGQSFYEQYF.

The J gene is TRBJ2-1, the V gene TRBV2, with 7 bases that match TRBD2. The CDR3 spans 13 residues. Germline CDR1 reads SNHLY; CDR2 reads FYNNEI. After removal of 11 bases from V and 3 bases from J, the junction contained 7 bases not matched to a gene. CDR3 amino acids: CAGTRDYYNEQFF. Written as DNA, the CDR3 is TGTGCCGGAACCCGGGACTACTACAATGAGCAGTTCTTC.

The V and J genes are TRBV30 and TRBJ1-4, with D unclear. From germline, CDR1 is GTSNPN and CDR2 SVGIG (reference sequence). V shed 0 bases and J shed 8 bases, with 13 bases lying between them. This CDR3 spans 14 amino acids. CDR3 DNA sequence: TGTGCCTGGAGTGTCCTCCCCCATTGGGAAAAACTGTTTTTT. Encoded protein: CAWSVLPHWEKLFF. The full variable domain, completed using reference TRBV30 and TRBJ1-4, is SQTIHQWPATLVQPVGSPLSLECTVEGTSNPNLYWYRQAAGRGLQLLFYSVGIGQISSEVPQNLSASRPQDRQFILSSKKLLLSDSGFYLCAWSVLPHWEKLFFGSGTQLSVL.